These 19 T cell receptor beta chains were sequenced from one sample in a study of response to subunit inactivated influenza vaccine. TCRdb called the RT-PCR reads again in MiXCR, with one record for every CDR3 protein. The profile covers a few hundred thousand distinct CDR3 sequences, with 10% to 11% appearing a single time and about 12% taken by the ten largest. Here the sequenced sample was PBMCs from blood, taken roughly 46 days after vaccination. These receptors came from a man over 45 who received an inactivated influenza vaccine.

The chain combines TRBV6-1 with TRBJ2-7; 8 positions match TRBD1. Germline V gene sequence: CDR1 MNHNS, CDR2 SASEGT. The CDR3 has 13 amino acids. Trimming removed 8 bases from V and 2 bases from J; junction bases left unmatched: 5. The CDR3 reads CASGGQGTYEQYF. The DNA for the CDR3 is TGTGCCAGCGGTGGACAGGGAACCTACGAGCAGTACTTC.

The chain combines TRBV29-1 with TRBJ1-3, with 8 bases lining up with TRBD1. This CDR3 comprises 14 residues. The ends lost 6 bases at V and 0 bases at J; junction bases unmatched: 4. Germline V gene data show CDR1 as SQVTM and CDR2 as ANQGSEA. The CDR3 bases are TGCAGCGTGACAGGGGTTAACTCTGGAAACACCATATATTTT. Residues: CSVTGVNSGNTIYF.

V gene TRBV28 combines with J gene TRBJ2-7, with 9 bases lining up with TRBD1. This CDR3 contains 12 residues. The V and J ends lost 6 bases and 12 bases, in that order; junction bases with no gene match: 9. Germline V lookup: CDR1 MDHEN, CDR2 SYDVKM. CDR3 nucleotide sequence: TGTGCCAGCAGGGAGGGACAGGGTAATCCGTACTTC. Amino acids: CASREGQGNPYF.

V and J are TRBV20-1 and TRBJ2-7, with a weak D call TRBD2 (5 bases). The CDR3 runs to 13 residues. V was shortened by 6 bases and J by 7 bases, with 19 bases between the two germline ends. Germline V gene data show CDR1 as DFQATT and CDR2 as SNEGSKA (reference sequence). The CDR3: CSAPLEVGAEQYF. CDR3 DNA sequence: TGCAGTGCCCCACTAGAGGTCGGCGCTGAGCAGTACTTC.

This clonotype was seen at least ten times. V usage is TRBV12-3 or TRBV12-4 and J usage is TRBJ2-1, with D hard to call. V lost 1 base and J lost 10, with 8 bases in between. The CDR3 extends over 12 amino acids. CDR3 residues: CASSLGTREQFF. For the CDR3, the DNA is TGTGCCAGCAGTTTAGGTACCAGGGAGCAGTTCTTC.

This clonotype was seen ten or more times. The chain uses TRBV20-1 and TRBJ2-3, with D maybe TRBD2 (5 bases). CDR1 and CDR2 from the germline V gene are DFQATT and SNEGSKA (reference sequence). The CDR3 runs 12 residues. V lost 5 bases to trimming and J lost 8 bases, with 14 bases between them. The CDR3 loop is CSAFSGKGTQYF. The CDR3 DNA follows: TGCAGTGCTTTTTCCGGGAAGGGTACGCAGTATTTT.

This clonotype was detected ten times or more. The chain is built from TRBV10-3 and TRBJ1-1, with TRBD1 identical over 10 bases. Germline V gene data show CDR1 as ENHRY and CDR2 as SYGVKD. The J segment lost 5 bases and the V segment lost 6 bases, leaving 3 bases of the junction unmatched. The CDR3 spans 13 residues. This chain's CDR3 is CAIRDRGETEAFF. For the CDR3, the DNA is TGTGCCATCAGGGACAGGGGGGAGACTGAAGCTTTCTTT.

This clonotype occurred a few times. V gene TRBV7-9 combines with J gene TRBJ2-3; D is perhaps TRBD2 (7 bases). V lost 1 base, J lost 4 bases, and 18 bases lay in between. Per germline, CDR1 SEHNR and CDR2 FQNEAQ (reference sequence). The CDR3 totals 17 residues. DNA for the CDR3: TGTGCCAGCAGCTTAGGGTCCTTGGCGGGGGCCTCAGATACGCAGTATTTT. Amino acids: CASSLGSLAGASDTQYF.

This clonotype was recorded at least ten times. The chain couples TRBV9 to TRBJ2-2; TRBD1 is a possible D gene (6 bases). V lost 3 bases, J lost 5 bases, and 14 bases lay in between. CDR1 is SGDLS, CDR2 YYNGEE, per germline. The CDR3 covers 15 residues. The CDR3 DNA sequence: TGTGCCAGCAGCGCTCACACAGGGCAAACCGGGGAGCTGTTTTTT. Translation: CASSAHTGQTGELFF.

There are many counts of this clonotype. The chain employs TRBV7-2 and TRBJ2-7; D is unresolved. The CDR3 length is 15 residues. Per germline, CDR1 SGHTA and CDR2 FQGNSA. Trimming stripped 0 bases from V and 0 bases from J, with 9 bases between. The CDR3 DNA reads TGTGCCAGCAGCTTAGCGGTTGAGAGCTCCTACGAGCAGTACTTC. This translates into CASSLAVESSYEQYF.

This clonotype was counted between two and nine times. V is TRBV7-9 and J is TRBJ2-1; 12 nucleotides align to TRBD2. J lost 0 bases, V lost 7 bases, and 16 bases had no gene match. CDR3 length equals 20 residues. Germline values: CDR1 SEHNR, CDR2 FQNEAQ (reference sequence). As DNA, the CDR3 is TGTGCCAGCACCAAAAAACCGGGACTAGCGGGCCTTGGCTCCTACAATGAGCAGTTCTTC. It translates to CASTKKPGLAGLGSYNEQFF. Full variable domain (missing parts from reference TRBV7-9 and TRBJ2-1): DTGVSQNPRHKITKRGQNVTFRCDPISEHNRLYWYRQTLGQGPEFLTYFQNEAQLEKSRLLSDRFSAERPKGSFSTLEIQRTEQGDSAMYLCASTKKPGLAGLGSYNEQFFGPGTRLTVL.

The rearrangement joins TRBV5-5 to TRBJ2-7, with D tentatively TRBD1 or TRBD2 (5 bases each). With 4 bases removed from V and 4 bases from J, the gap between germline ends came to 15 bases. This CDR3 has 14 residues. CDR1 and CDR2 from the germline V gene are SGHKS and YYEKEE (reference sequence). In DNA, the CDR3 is TGTGCCAGCAGCAACGACCAGAGGGGATACGAGCAGTACTTC. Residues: CASSNDQRGYEQYF. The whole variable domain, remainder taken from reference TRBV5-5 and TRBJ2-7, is DAGVTQSPTHLIKTRGQQVTLRCSPISGHKSVSWYQQVLGQGPQFIFQYYEKEERGRGNFPDRFSARQFPNYSSELNVNALLLGDSALYLCASSNDQRGYEQYFGPGTRLTVT.

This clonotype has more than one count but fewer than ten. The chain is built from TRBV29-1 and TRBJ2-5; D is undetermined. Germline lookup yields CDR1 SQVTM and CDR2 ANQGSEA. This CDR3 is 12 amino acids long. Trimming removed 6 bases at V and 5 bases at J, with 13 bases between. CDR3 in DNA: TGCAGCGTAGCCGGAAGCGCGGAGACCCAGTACTTC. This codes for CSVAGSAETQYF.

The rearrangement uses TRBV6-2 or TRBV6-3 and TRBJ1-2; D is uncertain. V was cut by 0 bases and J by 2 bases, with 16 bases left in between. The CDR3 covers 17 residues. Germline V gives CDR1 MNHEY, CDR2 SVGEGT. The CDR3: CASSYSISGGRNYGYTF. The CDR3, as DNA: TGTGCCAGCAGTTACTCGATATCCGGCGGGAGGAACTATGGCTACACCTTC.

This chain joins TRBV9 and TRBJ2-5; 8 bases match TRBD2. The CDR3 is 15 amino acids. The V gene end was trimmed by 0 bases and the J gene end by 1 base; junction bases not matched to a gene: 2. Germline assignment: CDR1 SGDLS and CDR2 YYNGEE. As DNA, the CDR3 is TGTGCCAGCAGCGTAGGAGCGGGAGTCCAAGAGACCCAGTACTTC. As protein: CASSVGAGVQETQYF. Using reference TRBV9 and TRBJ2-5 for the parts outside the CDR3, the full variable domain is DSGVTQTPKHLITATGQRVTLRCSPRSGDLSVYWYQQSLDQGLQFLIQYYNGEERAKGNILERFSAQQFPDLHSELNLSSLELGDSALYFCASSVGAGVQETQYFGPGTRLLVL.

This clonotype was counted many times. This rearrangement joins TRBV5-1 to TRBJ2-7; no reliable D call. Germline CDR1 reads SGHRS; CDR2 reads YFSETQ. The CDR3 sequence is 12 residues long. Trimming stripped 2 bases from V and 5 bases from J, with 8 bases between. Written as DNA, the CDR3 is TGCGCCAGCAGCTTCCAAGCGAACGAGCAGTACTTC. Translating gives CASSFQANEQYF. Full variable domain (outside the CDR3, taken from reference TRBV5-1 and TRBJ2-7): KAGVTQTPRYLIKTRGQQVTLSCSPISGHRSVSWYQQTPGQGLQFLFEYFSETQRNKGNFPGRFSGRQFSNSRSEMNVSTLELGDSALYLCASSFQANEQYFGPGTRLTVT.

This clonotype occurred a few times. The CDR3 DNA sequence: TGTGCCATCAGTGTAGCGGTGAGGGGCGAGCAGTACTTC. Translating gives CAISVAVRGEQYF. The chain uses TRBV10-3 and TRBJ2-7; D is possibly TRBD2 (6 bases). CDR1 is ENHRY and CDR2 is SYGVKD in the germline V gene. The CDR3 runs to 13 residues. Trimming removed 4 bases from V and 6 bases from J, with 13 bases in between.

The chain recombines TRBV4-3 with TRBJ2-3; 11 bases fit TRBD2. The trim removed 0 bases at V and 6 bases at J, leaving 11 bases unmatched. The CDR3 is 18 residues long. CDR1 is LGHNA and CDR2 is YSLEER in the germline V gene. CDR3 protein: CASSQEWASGGSPDTQYF. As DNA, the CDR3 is TGCGCCAGCAGCCAAGAATGGGCTAGCGGGGGGTCGCCCGATACGCAGTATTTT.

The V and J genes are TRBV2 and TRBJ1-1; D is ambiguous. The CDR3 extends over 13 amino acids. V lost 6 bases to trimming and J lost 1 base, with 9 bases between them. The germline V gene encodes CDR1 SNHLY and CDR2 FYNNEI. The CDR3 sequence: CASRTTPNTEAFF. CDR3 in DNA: TGTGCCAGCAGAACCACACCGAACACTGAAGCTTTCTTT.